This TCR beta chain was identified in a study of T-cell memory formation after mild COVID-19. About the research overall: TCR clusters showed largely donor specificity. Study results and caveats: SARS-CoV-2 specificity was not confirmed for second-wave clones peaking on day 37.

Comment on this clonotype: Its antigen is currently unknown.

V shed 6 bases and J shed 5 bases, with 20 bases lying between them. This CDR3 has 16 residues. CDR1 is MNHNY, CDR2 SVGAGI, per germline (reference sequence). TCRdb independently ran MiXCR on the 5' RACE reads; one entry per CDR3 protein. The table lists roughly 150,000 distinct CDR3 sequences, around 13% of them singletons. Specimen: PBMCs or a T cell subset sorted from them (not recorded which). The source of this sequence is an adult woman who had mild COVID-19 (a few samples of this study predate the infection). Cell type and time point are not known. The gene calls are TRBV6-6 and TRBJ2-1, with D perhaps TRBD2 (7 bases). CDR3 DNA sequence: TGTGCCAGCAGCCCCAGGAGGGGGGGGTACGACAATGAGCAGTTCTTC. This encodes CASSPRRGGYDNEQFF.